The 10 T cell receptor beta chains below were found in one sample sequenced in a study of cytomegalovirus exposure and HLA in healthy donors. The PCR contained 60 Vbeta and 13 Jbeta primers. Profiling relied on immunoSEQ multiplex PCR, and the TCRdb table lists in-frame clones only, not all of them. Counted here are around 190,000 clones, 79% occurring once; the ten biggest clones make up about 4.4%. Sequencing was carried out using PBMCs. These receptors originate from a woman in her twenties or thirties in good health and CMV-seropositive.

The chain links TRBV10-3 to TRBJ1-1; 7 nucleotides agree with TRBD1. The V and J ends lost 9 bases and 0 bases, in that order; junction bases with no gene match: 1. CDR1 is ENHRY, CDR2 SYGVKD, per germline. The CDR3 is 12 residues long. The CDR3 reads CAIGQVNTEAFF. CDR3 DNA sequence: TGTGCCATAGGACAGGTGAACACTGAAGCTTTCTTT.

CDR3 nucleotides: TGTGCCAGCAGCTTGGGATCTAGCGGATCAAGCTCCTACAATGAGCAGTTCTTC. Residues: CASSLGSSGSSSYNEQFF. This chain uses TRBV5-6 with TRBJ2-1; TRBD2 matches 7 bases. The CDR3 runs to 18 residues. Germline CDR1 SGHDT, CDR2 YYEEEE. V was clipped by 0 bases and J by 0 bases; unmatched bases: 9.

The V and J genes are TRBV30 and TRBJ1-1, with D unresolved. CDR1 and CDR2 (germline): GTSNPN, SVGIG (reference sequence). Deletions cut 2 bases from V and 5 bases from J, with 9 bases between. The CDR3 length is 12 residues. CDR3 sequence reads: CAWSPGTTEAFF. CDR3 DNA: TGTGCCTGGAGTCCCGGTACTACTGAAGCTTTCTTT.

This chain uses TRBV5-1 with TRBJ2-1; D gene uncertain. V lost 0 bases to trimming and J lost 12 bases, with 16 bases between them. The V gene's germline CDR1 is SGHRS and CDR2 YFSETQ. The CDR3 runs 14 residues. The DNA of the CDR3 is TGCGCCAGCAGCTTGGGACAAGATGTTTCCGGGCAGTTCTTC. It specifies CASSLGQDVSGQFF.

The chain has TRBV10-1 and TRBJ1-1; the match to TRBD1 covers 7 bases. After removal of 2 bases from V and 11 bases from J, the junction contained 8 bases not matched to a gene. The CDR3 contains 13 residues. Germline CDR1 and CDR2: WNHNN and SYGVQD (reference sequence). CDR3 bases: TGCGCCAGCAGTGAGAACAGGGGCTTTATGGCTTTCTTT. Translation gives CASSENRGFMAFF.

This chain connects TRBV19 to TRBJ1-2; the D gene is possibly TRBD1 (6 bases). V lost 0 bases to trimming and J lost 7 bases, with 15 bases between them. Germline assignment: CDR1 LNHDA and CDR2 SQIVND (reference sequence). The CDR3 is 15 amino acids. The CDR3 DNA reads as TGTGCCAGTAGTATAGATTTACAGGGAGTTAGTGGCTACACCTTC. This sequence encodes CASSIDLQGVSGYTF.

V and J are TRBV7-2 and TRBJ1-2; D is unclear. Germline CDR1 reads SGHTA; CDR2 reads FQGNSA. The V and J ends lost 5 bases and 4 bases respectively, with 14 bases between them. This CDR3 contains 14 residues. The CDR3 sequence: CASSPEEFGYGYTF. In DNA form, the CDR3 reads TGTGCCAGCAGCCCCGAGGAGTTTGGCTATGGCTACACCTTC.

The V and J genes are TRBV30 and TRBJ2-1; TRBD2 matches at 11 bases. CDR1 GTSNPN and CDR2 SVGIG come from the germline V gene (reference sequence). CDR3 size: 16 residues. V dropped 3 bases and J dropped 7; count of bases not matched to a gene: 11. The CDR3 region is CAWSRGLAAKGNEQFF. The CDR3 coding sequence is TGTGCCTGGAGCCGGGGACTAGCGGCGAAGGGGAATGAGCAGTTCTTC.

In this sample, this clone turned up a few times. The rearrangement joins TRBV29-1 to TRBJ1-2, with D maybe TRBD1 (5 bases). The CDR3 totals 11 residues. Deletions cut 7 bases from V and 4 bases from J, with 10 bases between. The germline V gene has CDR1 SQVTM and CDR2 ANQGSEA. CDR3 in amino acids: CSATDIYGYTF. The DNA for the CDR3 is TGCAGCGCGACAGACATCTATGGCTACACCTTC.

The CDR3 bases are TGTGCCAGCAGCAGACAGGGGGCCCATCAGCCCCAGCATTTT. Translation: CASSRQGAHQPQHF. The chain carries TRBV5-6 and TRBJ1-5; TRBD1 matches at 10 bases. Germline assignment: CDR1 SGHDT and CDR2 YYEEEE. The CDR3 covers 14 residues. Trimming cost V 4 bases and J 5 bases; bases outside gene matches: 3. Based on the CDR3 plus reference TRBV5-6 and TRBJ1-5, the full variable domain is DAGVTQSPTHLIKTRGQQVTLRCSPKSGHDTVSWYQQALGQGPQFIFQYYEEEERQRGNFPDRFSGHQFPNYSSELNVNALLLGDSALYLCASSRQGAHQPQHFGDGTRLSIL.